The 20 T cell receptor beta chains in this list originate from one sample, sequenced in a study of molecular identifiers for immune sequencing clone quantification. TCRdb ran MiXCR on the PCR reads and lists one entry per CDR3 protein. The sample has about 510,000 distinct CDR3 sequences, approximately 25% seen once. The sequencing sample was made of naive CD8+ T cells from blood, with Jurkat cell RNA spiked in. Subset given: FACS-sorted CD8+CD4-CCR7+CD45RA+ naive T cells. These receptors were obtained from a human donor in good health. Some libraries in this study had Jurkat cell RNA spiked in.

This sequence joins TRBV27 and TRBJ2-1; 9 bases are shared with TRBD1. Trimming took 8 bases from V and 3 from J; bases not matched to a gene: 8. Germline V gene data show CDR1 as MNHEY and CDR2 as SMNVEV (reference sequence). The CDR3 sequence is 15 residues long. The CDR3 region has the DNA TGTGCCAGCGGGGTCCGGACAGGGGACTACAATGAGCAGTTCTTC. As protein: CASGVRTGDYNEQFF.

This clonotype occurred a few times. V is TRBV30 and J is TRBJ1-5; D might be TRBD1 (5 bases). Per germline, CDR1 GTSNPN and CDR2 SVGIG (reference sequence). Trimming cost V 4 bases and J 4 bases, with 8 bases left between them. The CDR3 covers 12 residues. CDR3 nucleotides: TGTGCCTGGAAAACAGGAAATCAGCCCCAGCATTTT. Protein product: CAWKTGNQPQHF.

In this sample, this clonotype turned up a few times. V and J are TRBV18 and TRBJ1-1; unclear D gene. This CDR3 is built from 16 residues. CDR1 is KGHSH, CDR2 LQKENI, per germline. V was shortened by 8 bases and J by 0 bases, with 19 bases between the two germline ends. CDR3 DNA sequence: TGTGCCAGCGCAGGATTAGTTACAGAGCTGAACACTGAAGCTTTCTTT. Protein: CASAGLVTELNTEAFF.

This clonotype came up a few times. V gene TRBV12-3 or TRBV12-4 combines with J gene TRBJ2-2; D unresolved. There are 12 residues in the CDR3. V lost 8 bases to trimming and J lost 6 bases, with 10 bases between them. The CDR3 nucleotides read TGTGCCAGCGGCGTCAGCCCCGGGGAGCTGTTTTTT. This gives the protein CASGVSPGELFF.

This clonotype has at least ten counts. The gene calls are TRBV5-1 and TRBJ2-5; possibly TRBD1 for D (6 bases). The CDR3 loop spans 14 amino acids. Germline V gene sequence: CDR1 SGHRS, CDR2 YFSETQ. V shed 0 bases and J shed 5 bases, with 11 bases lying between them. The CDR3 reads CASSLGQGLETQYF. Here the CDR3 DNA reads TGCGCCAGCAGCTTGGGGCAGGGGCTGGAGACCCAGTACTTC.

The chain has TRBV3-1 and TRBJ2-7, with D possibly TRBD2 on 6 matching bases. CDR1 LGHDT and CDR2 YNNKEL come from the germline V gene (reference sequence). The CDR3 has 15 residues. Trimming cost V 1 base and J 3 bases, with 13 bases left between them. The CDR3 region is CASSQVPAGRYEQYF. As DNA, the CDR3 is TGTGCCAGCAGCCAAGTTCCTGCGGGGCGCTACGAGCAGTACTTC.

With respect to this clonotype: One end of the junction varies from germline; a read error may be responsible. This sequence joins TRBV7-9 and TRBJ2-5; TRBD2 agrees at 8 bases. Germline-derived CDR1 and CDR2 are SEHNR and FQNEAQ (reference sequence). The CDR3 sequence is 15 residues long. CDR3 residues: CASSPPRRGVESQYF. CDR3 DNA: TGTGCCAGCAGCCCCCCGCGGCGGGGGGTAGAGAGCCAGTACTTC.

This clonotype came up a few times. V is TRBV5-1 and J is TRBJ2-7; tentatively, D is TRBD1 (5 bases). V was shortened by 1 base and J by 5 bases, with 7 bases between the two germline ends. Germline V gene lookup returns CDR1 SGHRS and CDR2 YFSETQ. The CDR3 covers 12 residues. The DNA of the CDR3 is TGCGCCAGCAGCTTGACACAGGACGAGCAGTACTTC. Protein: CASSLTQDEQYF.

This clonotype occurred a few times. The V call is TRBV4-3, the J call TRBJ2-6; a possible D gene is TRBD1 (6 bases). The CDR3 is 16 residues long. CDR1 is LGHNA and CDR2 is YSLEER in the germline V gene. Trimming removed 0 bases from V and 2 bases from J, with 8 bases in between. In DNA, the CDR3 is TGCGCCAGCAGCCAAGACTCAGGGGCTGGGGCCAACGTCCTGACTTTC. This translates into CASSQDSGAGANVLTF.

This clonotype was counted a few times. The V and J genes are TRBV4-3 and TRBJ2-5, with TRBD2 identical over 10 bases. CDR1 is LGHNA, CDR2 YSLEER, per germline. V shed 0 bases, J shed 3 bases, and the junction held 16 bases outside the gene matches. CDR3 size: 20 residues. The CDR3 loop reads CASSQELWSSLAGEEETQYF. The CDR3 DNA follows: TGCGCCAGCAGCCAAGAACTTTGGTCTTCCCTAGCGGGAGAGGAAGAGACCCAGTACTTC.

This rearrangement joins TRBV30 to TRBJ2-2, with TRBD1 as a possible D gene (5 bases). Germline CDR1 is GTSNPN and CDR2 is SVGIG (reference sequence). This CDR3 has 16 residues. The V gene lost 0 bases and the J gene lost 3 bases, with 14 bases spanning the gap. CDR3 DNA: TGTGCCTGGAGTGTACAGGCCGGTGGTTACACCGGGGAGCTGTTTTTT. Amino acids: CAWSVQAGGYTGELFF.

The chain links TRBV19 to TRBJ1-5, with TRBD1 identical over 7 bases. Germline loops: CDR1 LNHDA, CDR2 SQIVND (reference sequence). This CDR3 contains 14 residues. Trimming took 6 bases from V and 7 from J; bases not matched to a gene: 9. The CDR3 DNA follows: TGTGCCAGTAGCTGGGACAGCCAAGGCCAGCCCCAGCATTTT. It specifies CASSWDSQGQPQHF.

This clonotype appeared a few times. This chain uses TRBV4-3 with TRBJ2-7; D perhaps matches TRBD1 (5 bases). There are 15 residues in the CDR3. The germline V gene has CDR1 LGHNA and CDR2 YSLEER. Trimming left V 0 bases short and J 0 bases short, with 9 bases between. CDR3 in amino acids: CASSQDWGRSYEQYF. The CDR3 coding sequence is TGCGCCAGCAGCCAAGATTGGGGCCGCTCCTACGAGCAGTACTTC.

This clonotype was recorded a few times. V and J are TRBV6-5 and TRBJ1-5, with D unresolved. Germline CDR1 is MNHEY and CDR2 is SVGAGI. The V gene lost 2 bases and the J gene lost 0 bases, with 5 bases spanning the gap. The length of the CDR3 is 14 residues. This chain's CDR3 is CASSYGNSNQPQHF. CDR3 sequence (DNA): TGTGCCAGCAGTTACGGAAATAGCAATCAGCCCCAGCATTTT.

The chain has TRBV20-1 and TRBJ2-6, with 7 bases identical to TRBD1. Germline CDR1 is DFQATT and CDR2 is SNEGSKA (reference sequence). The ends lost 5 bases at V and 1 base at J; junction bases unmatched: 8. The CDR3 consists of 16 residues. CDR3 coding DNA: TGCAGTGCTCCAAGACAGGGCCCATCTGGGGCCAACGTCCTGACTTTC. The encoded protein is CSAPRQGPSGANVLTF.

The V and J genes are TRBV30 and TRBJ2-1; D gene unclear. The CDR3 length is 13 residues. CDR1 is GTSNPN, CDR2 SVGIG, per germline (reference sequence). The germline V and J ends were trimmed by 3 bases and 0 bases, with 6 bases remaining between them. The CDR3: CAWSVTSYNEQFF. CDR3 DNA sequence: TGTGCCTGGAGCGTCACCTCCTACAATGAGCAGTTCTTC.

This clonotype came up a few times. This chain connects TRBV6-5 to TRBJ1-1; possibly TRBD1 for D (6 bases). The CDR3 spans 14 residues. V was cut by 8 bases and J by 5 bases, with 18 bases left in between. CDR1 and CDR2 from the germline V gene are MNHEY and SVGAGI. The CDR3 DNA reads as TGTGCCAGCCGATATGGGGGCTGGGGTACTGAAGCTTTCTTT. Its protein product is CASRYGGWGTEAFF.

This clonotype was seen a handful of times. The V and J genes are TRBV6-1 and TRBJ1-1; D is possibly TRBD1 (5 bases). Trimming pared 1 base from V and 7 bases from J, leaving 16 bases between. This CDR3 spans 15 amino acids. From germline, CDR1 is MNHNS and CDR2 SASEGT. The CDR3 protein is CASSEERPGHLEAFF. The DNA for the CDR3 is TGTGCCAGCAGTGAAGAACGACCAGGACATCTTGAAGCTTTCTTT.

Regarding this clonotype: One junction end disagrees with the germline gene, perhaps due to a read error. The chain joins TRBV12-3 or TRBV12-4 to TRBJ2-7; 12 bases are a match to TRBD2. The CDR3 has 14 amino acids. As DNA, the CDR3 is TGTGCCAGCAGGCTAGCGGGAGGGCCGGGAGAGCAGTCCTTC. As protein: CASRLAGGPGEQSF.

This clonotype was picked up a small number of times. The chain recombines TRBV4-1 with TRBJ2-5; 10 bases align to TRBD2. Germline CDR1 and CDR2: MGHRA and YSYEKL. This CDR3 has 16 amino acids. After removal of 1 base from V and 2 bases from J, the junction contained 4 bases not matched to a gene. The CDR3 protein is CASSQASGGSQETQYF. In nucleotides, the CDR3 is TGCGCCAGCAGCCAAGCTAGCGGGGGAAGTCAAGAGACCCAGTACTTC.